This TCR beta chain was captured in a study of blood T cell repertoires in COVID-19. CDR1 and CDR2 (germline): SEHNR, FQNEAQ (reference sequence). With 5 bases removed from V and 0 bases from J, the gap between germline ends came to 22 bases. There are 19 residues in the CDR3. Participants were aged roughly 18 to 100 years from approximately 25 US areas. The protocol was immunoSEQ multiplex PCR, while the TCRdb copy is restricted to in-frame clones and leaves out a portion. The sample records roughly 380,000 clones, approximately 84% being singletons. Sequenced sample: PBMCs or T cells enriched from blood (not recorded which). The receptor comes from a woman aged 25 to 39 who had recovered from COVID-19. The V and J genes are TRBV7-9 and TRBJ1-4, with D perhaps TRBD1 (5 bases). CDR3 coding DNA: TGTGCCAGCAGCCCCGGGAGGGACGGCACATATTCAACTAATGAAAAACTGTTTTTT. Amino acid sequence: CASSPGRDGTYSTNEKLFF.